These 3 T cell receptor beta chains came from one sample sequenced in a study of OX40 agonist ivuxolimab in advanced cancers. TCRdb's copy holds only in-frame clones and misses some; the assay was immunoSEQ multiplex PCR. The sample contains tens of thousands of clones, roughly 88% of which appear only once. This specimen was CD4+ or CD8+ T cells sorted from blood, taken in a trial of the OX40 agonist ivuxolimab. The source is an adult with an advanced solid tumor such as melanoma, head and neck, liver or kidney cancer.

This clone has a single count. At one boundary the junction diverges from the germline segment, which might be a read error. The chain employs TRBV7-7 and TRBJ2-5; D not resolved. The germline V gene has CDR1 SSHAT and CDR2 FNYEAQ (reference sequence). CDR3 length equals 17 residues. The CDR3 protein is CASSLASNRGGQETQYF. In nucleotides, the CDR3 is TGTGCTAGCAGCTTAGCCTCGAACAGAGGCGGCCAAGAGACCCAGTACTTC.

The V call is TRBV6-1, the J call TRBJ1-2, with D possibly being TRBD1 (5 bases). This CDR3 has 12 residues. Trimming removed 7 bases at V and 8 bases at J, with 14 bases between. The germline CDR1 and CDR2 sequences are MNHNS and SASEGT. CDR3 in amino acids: CASNGGNRGYTF. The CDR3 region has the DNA TGTGCCAGCAATGGGGGGAATAGGGGCTACACCTTC.

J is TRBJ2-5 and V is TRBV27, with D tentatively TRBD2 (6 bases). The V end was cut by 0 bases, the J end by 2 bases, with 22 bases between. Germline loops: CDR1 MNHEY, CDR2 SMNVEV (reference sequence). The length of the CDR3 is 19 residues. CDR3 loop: CASSLSGGFGDSPQETQYF. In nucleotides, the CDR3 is TGTGCCAGCAGTTTATCGGGTGGGTTCGGGGACTCCCCACAAGAGACCCAGTACTTC.